Sequencing of this T cell receptor (beta chain) was carried out in a study of blood T cell repertoires in COVID-19. TCRdb's copy holds only in-frame clones and misses some; the assay was immunoSEQ multiplex PCR. The profile shows 130,000 to 150,000 clones, 80% to 90% of them singletons. A few counts support this clone. The V gene's germline CDR1 is MNHEY and CDR2 SMNVEV (reference sequence). V gave up 6 bases and J gave up 5 bases; unmatched junction bases: 9. The CDR3 totals 14 residues. The sample comprised peripheral blood. The genes are TRBV27 and TRBJ1-2; 7 bases map to TRBD1. This receptor was obtained from a woman in her thirties or forties with acute or convalescent COVID-19. The CDR3, as DNA: TGTGCCAGCAGACCTGGGGACAGACTTTATGGCTACACCTTC. This gives the protein CASRPGDRLYGYTF.